The source of this T cell receptor (beta chain) is a study of blood T cell repertoires in COVID-19. In the study overall: Sites in the United States, Italy and Spain provided acute and convalescent COVID-19 samples. PBMCs, B-cell-depleted T cells, or T cells provided the cDNA or gDNA that made up the material.

Source study methods: From reference gene primer amplification, estimates of nucleated cell counts were derived. Using immunoSEQ multiplex PCR, the repertoire was profiled, and TCRdb retains in-frame clones only, with some absent. D and trimming come from the DNA, and the V and J calls and clone size come from that table. Of more than 70,000 clones detected, about 85% appear once; the ten largest clones hold more than 3%. Germline V lookup: CDR1 MNHEY, CDR2 SVGAGI. The CDR3 consists of 14 residues. V was clipped by 4 bases and J by 2 bases, with 11 bases between them. This TCR came from a man aged 60-69 years with acute or convalescent COVID-19. The rearrangement joins TRBV6-5 to TRBJ1-2; tentatively, D is TRBD1 (5 bases). Sequencing used peripheral blood. The CDR3 region has the DNA TGTGCCAGCAGTTTCGGCGGGGCCAACTATGGCTACACCTTC. Its protein product is CASSFGGANYGYTF.